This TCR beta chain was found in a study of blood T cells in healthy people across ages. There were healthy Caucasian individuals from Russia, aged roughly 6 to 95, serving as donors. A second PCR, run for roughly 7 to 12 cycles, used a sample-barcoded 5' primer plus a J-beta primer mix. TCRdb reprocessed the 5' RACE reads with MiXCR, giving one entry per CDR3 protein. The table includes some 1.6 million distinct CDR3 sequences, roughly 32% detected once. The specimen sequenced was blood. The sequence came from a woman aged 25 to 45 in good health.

CDR3 in amino acids: CASSSVTDTEAFF. As DNA, the CDR3 is TGTGCCAGCAGCTCCGTCACGGACACTGAAGCTTTCTTT. This chain links TRBV3-1 with TRBJ1-1, with D uncertain. The germline V gene encodes CDR1 LGHDT and CDR2 YNNKEL (reference sequence). Between the trimmed V and J ends, which lost 5 bases and 3 bases, there was a span of 10 bases. The CDR3 is 13 amino acids.